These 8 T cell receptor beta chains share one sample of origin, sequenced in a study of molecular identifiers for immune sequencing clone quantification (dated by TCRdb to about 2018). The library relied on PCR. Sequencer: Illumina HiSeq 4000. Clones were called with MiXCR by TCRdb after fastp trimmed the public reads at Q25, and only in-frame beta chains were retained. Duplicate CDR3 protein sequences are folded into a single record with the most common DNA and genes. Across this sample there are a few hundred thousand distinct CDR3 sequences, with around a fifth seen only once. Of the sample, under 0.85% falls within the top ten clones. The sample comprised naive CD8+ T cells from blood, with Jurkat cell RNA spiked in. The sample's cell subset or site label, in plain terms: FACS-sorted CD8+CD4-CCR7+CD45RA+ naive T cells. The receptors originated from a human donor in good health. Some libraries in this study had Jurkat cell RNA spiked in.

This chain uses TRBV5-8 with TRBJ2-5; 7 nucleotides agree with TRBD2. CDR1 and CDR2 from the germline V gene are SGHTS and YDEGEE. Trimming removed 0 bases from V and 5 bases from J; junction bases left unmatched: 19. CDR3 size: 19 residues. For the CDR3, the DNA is TGTGCCAGCAGCTTGGCCTCCAGGCTAGCGGCCCCTGGTCGGGAGACCCAGTACTTC. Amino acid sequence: CASSLASRLAAPGRETQYF.

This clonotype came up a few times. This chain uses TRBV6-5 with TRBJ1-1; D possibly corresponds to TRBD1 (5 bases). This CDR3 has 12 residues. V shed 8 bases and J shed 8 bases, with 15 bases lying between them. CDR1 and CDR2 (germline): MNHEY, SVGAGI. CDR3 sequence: CASGLQGIEAFF. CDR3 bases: TGTGCCAGCGGACTCCAGGGAATAGAAGCTTTCTTT.

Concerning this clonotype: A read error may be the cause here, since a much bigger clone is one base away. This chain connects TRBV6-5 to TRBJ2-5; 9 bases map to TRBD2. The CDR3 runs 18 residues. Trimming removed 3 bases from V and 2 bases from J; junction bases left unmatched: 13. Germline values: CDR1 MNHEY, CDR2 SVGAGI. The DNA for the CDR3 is TGTGCCAGCAGTTATGGGGATCCTAGCGGGGAAAAACAAGAGACCCAGTACTTC. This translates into CASSYGDPSGEKQETQYF.

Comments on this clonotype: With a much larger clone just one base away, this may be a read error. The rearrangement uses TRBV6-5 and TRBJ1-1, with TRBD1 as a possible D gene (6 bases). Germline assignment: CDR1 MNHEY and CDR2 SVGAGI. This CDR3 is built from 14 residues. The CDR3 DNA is TGTGTCAGCAGTTACGCTGTAGGGGGGACTGAAGCTTTCTTT. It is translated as CVSSYAVGGTEAFF.

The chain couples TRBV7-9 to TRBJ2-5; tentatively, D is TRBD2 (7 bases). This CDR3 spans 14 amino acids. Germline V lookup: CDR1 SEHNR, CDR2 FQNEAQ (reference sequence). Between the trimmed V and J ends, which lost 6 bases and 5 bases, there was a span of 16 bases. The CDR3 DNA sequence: TGTGCCAGCAGTTCCCGGGGGGCCGGGGAGACCCAGTACTTC. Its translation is CASSSRGAGETQYF.

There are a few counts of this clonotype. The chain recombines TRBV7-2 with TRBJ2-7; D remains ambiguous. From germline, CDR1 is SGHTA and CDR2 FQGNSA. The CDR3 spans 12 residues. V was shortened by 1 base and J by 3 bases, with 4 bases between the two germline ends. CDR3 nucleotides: TGTGCCAGCAGCTTAGTTTTCTACGAGCAGTACTTC. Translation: CASSLVFYEQYF.

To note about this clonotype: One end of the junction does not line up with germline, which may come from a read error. The CDR3 DNA reads TGTGTCAGCAGTTCCCGGGACAGGGATCTTGGTACGCAGTATTTT. It translates to CVSSSRDRDLGTQYF. The chain is built from TRBV12-3 or TRBV12-4 and TRBJ2-3; 9 nucleotides align to TRBD1. This CDR3 is built from 15 residues.

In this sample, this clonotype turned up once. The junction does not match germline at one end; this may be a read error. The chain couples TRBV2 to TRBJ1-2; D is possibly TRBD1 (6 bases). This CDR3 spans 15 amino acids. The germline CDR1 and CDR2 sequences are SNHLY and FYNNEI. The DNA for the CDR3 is TGTGCCAGCACGAGCTTGACAGGTCTTAACTGTGGCTACACCTTC. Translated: CASTSLTGLNCGYTF.